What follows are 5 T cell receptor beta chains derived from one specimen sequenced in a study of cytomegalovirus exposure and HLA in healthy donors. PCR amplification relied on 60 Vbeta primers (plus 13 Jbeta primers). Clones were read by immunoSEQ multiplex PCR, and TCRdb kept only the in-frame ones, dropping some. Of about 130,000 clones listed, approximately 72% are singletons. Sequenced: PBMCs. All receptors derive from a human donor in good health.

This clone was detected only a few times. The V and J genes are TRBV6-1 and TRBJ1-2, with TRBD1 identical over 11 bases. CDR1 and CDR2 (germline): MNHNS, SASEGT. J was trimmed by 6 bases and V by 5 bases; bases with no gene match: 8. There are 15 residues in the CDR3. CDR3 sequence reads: CASSNGQGANHGYTF. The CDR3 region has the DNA TGTGCCAGCAGTAACGGACAGGGGGCAAATCATGGCTACACCTTC.

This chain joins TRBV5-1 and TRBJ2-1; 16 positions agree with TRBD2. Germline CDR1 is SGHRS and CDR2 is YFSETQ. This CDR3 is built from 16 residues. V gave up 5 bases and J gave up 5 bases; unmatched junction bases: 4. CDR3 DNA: TGCGCCAGCAGGAGGGGACTAGCGGGAGGGGACAATGAGCAGTTCTTC. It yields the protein CASRRGLAGGDNEQFF.

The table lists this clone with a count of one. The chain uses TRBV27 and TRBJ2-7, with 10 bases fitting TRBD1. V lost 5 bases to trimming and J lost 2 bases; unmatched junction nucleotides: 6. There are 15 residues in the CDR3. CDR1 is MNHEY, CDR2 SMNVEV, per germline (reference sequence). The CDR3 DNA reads TGTGCCAGCAGTGTCCGGGACAGGGGTACCTACGAGCAGTACTTC. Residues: CASSVRDRGTYEQYF.

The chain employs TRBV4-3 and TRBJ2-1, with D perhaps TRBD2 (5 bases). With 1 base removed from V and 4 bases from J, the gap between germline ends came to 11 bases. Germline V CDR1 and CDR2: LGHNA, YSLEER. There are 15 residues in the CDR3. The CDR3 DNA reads TGCGCCAGCAGCCAAGTTACTAGTTCATACAATGAGCAGTTCTTC. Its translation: CASSQVTSSYNEQFF.

In DNA form, the CDR3 reads TGTGCCAGCAGCTTAGGAGGGAGCGGTTTGTACGAGCAGTACTTC. Protein sequence: CASSLGGSGLYEQYF. J is TRBJ2-7 and V is TRBV7-2; D is perhaps TRBD2 (5 bases). CDR1 and CDR2 (germline): SGHTA, FQGNSA. This CDR3 is 15 amino acids long. The germline V and J ends were trimmed by 1 base and 4 bases, with 14 bases remaining between them.